The 5 T cell receptor beta chains presented below share a single source sample, sequenced in a study of cytomegalovirus exposure and HLA in healthy donors. The study ran its PCR with 60 Vbeta and 13 Jbeta primers. The table came from immunoSEQ multiplex PCR; TCRdb's copy has only in-frame clones and leaves some out. Of about 99,000 clones listed, around three quarters are singletons. Sequencing was carried out using PBMCs. These receptors came from a woman between 18 and 29 years old in good health and CMV-seropositive.

V usage is TRBV19 and J usage is TRBJ1-5, with unresolved D. Germline lookup yields CDR1 LNHDA and CDR2 SQIVND (reference sequence). The CDR3 covers 17 residues. V shed 0 bases and J shed 2 bases, with 14 bases lying between them. CDR3: CASSIDLSPRGNQPQHF. The DNA for the CDR3 is TGTGCCAGTAGTATAGATCTATCCCCACGGGGCAATCAGCCCCAGCATTTT.

The rearrangement uses TRBV2 and TRBJ1-6; D perhaps matches TRBD1 (5 bases). V dropped 5 bases and J dropped 7 bases, with 15 bases sitting between them. CDR3 length equals 15 residues. Germline CDR1 is SNHLY and CDR2 is FYNNEI. CDR3 sequence (DNA): TGTGCCAGCAGTCGGGAGAAGGGGTCGAATTCACCCCTCCACTTT. Its protein product is CASSREKGSNSPLHF.

The CDR3 loop reads CASSIRGPYEQYF. DNA for the CDR3: TGTGCCAGCAGCATTAGAGGGCCCTACGAGCAGTACTTC. The chain combines TRBV7-9 with TRBJ2-7; a possible D gene is TRBD2 (5 bases). Germline assignment: CDR1 SEHNR and CDR2 FQNEAQ (reference sequence). The CDR3 contains 13 residues. V was pared by 5 bases and J by 2 bases, with 10 bases between.

The chain has TRBV28 and TRBJ1-5; D might be TRBD1 (5 bases). This CDR3 is built from 14 residues. Germline CDR1 reads MDHEN; CDR2 reads SYDVKM. V was shortened by 7 bases and J by 6 bases, with 16 bases between the two germline ends. The CDR3 sequence is CASKGQGEGQPQHF. The DNA for the CDR3 is TGTGCCAGCAAGGGCCAAGGGGAAGGTCAGCCCCAGCATTTT. Looking up the rest from reference TRBV28 and TRBJ1-5 gives the full variable domain: DVKVTQSSRYLVKRTGEKVFLECVQDMDHENMFWYRQDPGLGLRLIYFSYDVKMKEKGDIPEGYSVSREKKERFSLILESASTNQTSMYLCASKGQGEGQPQHFGDGTRLSIL.

This sequence joins TRBV4-1 and TRBJ2-4; TRBD1 might be the D (8 bases). V dropped 0 bases and J dropped 8 bases, with 23 bases sitting between them. The CDR3 contains 18 residues. Per the germline V gene, CDR1 is MGHRA and CDR2 is YSYEKL. CDR3 sequence reads: CASSQDSRGRREWHIQYF. The CDR3, as DNA: TGCGCCAGCAGCCAAGATTCCAGGGGGCGGCGGGAGTGGCACATTCAGTACTTC.